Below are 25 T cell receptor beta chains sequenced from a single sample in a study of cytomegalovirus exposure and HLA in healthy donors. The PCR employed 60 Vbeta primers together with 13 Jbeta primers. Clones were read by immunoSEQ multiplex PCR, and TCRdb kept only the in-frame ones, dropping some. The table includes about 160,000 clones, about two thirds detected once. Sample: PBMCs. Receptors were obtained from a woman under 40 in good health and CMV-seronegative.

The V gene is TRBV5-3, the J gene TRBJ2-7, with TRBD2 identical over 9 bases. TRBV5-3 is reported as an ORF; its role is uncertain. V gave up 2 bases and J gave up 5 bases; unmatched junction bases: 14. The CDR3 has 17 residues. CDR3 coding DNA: TGTGCCAGAAGCTTCCCCAGGGTTAGCGGGAGCGGGAACGAGCAGTACTTC. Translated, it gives CARSFPRVSGSGNEQYF.

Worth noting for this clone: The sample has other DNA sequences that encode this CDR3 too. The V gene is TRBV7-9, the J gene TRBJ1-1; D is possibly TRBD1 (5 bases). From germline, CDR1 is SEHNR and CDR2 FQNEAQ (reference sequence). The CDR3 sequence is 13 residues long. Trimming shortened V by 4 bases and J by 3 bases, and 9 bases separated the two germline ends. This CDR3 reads CASSWTGDTEAFF. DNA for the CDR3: TGTGCCAGCAGCTGGACGGGGGACACTGAAGCTTTCTTT.

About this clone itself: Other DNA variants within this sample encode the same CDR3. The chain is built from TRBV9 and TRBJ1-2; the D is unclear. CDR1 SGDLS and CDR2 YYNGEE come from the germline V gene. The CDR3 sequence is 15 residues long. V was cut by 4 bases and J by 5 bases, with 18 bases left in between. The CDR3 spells CASSTHRTPSYGYTF. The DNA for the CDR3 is TGTGCCAGCAGCACTCACAGAACACCAAGTTATGGCTACACCTTC.

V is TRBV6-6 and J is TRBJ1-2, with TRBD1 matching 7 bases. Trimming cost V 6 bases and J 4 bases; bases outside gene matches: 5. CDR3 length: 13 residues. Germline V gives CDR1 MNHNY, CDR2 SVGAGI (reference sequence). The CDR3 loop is CASRTGDIYGYTF. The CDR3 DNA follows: TGTGCCAGCAGAACAGGGGATATCTATGGCTACACCTTC.

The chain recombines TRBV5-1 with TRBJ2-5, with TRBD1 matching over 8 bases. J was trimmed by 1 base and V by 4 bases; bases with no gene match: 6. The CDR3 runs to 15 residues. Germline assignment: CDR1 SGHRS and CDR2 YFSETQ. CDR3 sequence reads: CASSPGTGTQETQYF. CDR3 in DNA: TGCGCCAGCAGCCCCGGGACAGGTACCCAAGAGACCCAGTACTTC.

CDR3 region: CASSSDRGSPLHF. The CDR3 nucleotides are TGTGCCAGCAGCTCCGACAGGGGGTCACCCCTCCACTTT. The genes are TRBV7-2 and TRBJ1-6; TRBD1 aligns across 9 bases. V lost 4 bases, J lost 10 bases, and 2 bases stayed unmatched. From germline, CDR1 is SGHTA and CDR2 FQGNSA. This CDR3 is 13 amino acids long.

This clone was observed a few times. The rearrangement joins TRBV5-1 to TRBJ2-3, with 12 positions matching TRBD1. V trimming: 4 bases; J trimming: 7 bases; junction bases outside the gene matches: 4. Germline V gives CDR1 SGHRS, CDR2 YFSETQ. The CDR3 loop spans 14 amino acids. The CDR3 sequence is CASSRDRGPNTQYF. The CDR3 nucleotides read TGCGCCAGCAGCCGGGACAGGGGGCCAAATACGCAGTATTTT.

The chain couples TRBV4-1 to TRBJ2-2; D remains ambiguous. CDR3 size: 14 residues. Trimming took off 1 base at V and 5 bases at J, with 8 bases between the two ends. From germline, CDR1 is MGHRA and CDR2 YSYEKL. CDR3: CASSQVGRTGELFF. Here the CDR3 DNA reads TGCGCCAGCAGCCAAGTTGGCCGTACCGGGGAGCTGTTTTTT.

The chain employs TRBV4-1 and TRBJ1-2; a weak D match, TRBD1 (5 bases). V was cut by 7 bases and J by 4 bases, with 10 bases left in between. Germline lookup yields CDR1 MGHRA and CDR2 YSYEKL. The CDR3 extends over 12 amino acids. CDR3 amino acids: CASNGAGYGYTF. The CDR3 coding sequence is TGCGCCAGCAATGGGGCAGGCTATGGCTACACCTTC.

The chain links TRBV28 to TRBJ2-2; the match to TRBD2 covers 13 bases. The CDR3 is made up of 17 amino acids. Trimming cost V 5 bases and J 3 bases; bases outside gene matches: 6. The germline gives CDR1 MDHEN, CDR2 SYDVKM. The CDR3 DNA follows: TGTGCCAGCAGTCCTCGGACTAGCGGGAGCTACACCGGGGAGCTGTTTTTT. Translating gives CASSPRTSGSYTGELFF.

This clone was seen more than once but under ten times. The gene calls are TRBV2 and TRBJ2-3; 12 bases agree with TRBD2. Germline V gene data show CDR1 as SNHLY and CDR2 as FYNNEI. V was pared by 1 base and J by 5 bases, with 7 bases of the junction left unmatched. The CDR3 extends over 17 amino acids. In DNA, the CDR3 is TGTGCCAGCAGTGAAGACCCTCAACTAGCGGGAGGAGATACGCAGTATTTT. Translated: CASSEDPQLAGGDTQYF.

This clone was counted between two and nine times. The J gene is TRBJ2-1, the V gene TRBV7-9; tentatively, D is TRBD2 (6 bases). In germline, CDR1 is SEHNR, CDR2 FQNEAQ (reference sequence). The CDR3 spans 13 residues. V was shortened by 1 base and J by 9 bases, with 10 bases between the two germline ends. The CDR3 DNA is TGTGCCAGCAGCTTAGTTGGGGGGACTGAGCAGTTCTTC. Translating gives CASSLVGGTEQFF.

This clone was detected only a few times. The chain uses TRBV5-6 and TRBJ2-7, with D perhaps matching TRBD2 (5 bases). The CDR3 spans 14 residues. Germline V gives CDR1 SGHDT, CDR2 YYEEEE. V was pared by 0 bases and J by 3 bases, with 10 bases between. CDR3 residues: CASSLGFGNYEQYF. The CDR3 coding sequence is TGTGCCAGCAGCTTGGGTTTCGGGAACTACGAGCAGTACTTC.

CDR3 DNA sequence: TGTGCCAGCAGTCGGAGCGGGAGTCCATCCGAGCAGTACTTC. Translation gives CASSRSGSPSEQYF. The rearrangement links TRBV6-5 to TRBJ2-7; 8 bases map to TRBD2. The V gene end was trimmed by 5 bases and the J gene end by 6 bases; junction bases not matched to a gene: 9. CDR3 length equals 14 residues. CDR1 and CDR2 (germline): MNHEY, SVGAGI.

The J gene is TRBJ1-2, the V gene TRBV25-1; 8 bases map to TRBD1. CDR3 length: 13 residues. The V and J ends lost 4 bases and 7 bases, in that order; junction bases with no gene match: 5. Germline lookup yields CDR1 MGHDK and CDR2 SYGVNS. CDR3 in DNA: TGTGCCAGCAGTGTAGACAGGGGTTCTGGCTACACCTTC. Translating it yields CASSVDRGSGYTF.

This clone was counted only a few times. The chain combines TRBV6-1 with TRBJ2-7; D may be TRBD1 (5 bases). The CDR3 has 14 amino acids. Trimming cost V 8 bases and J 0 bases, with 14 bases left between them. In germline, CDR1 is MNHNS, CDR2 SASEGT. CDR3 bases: TGTGCCAGCCCCTCTGAGGACAACTCCTACGAGCAGTACTTC. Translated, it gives CASPSEDNSYEQYF.

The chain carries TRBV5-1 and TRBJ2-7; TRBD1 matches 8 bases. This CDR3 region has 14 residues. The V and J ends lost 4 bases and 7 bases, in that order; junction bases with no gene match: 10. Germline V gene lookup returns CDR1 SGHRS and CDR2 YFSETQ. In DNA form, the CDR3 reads TGCGCCAGCAGCCACCGGGGACAGGTAGAAGAGCAGTACTTC. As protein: CASSHRGQVEEQYF. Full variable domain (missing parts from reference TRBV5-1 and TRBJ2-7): KAGVTQTPRYLIKTRGQQVTLSCSPISGHRSVSWYQQTPGQGLQFLFEYFSETQRNKGNFPGRFSGRQFSNSRSEMNVSTLELGDSALYLCASSHRGQVEEQYFGPGTRLTVT.

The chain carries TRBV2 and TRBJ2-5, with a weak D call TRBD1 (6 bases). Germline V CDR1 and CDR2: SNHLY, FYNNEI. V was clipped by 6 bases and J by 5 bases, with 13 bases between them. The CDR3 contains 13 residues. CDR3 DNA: TGTGCCAGCAGGGTAGGGGGTCGGGAGACCCAGTACTTC. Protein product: CASRVGGRETQYF.

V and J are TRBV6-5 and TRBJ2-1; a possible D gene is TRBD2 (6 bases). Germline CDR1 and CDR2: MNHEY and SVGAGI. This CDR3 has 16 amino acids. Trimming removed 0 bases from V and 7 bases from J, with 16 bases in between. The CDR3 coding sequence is TGTGCCAGCAGTTACTCTATAGCGGCCCTTCTTAATGAGCAGTTCTTC. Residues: CASSYSIAALLNEQFF.

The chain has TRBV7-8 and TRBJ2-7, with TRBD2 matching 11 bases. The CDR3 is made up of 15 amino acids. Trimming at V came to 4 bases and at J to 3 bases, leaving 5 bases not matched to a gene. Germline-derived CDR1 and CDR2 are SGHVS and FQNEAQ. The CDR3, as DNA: TGTGCCAGCAGCTCCCTAGCGGGAGGTAACTACGAGCAGTACTTC. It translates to CASSSLAGGNYEQYF.

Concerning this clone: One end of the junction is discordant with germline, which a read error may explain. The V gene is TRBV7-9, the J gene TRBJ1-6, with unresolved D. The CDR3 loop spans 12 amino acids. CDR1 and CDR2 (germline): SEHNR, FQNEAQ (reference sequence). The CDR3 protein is CSSSSDGTPLHF. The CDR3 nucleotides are TGTTCCAGCAGCTCGGACGGGACACCCCTCCACTTT.

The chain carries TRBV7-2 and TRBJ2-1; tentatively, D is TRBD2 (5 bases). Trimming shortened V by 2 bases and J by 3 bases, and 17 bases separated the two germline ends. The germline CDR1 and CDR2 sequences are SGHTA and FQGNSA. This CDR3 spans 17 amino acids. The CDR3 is CASSLFGVSNFYNEQFF. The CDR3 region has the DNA TGTGCCAGCAGCTTATTCGGGGTTTCCAATTTCTACAATGAGCAGTTCTTC.

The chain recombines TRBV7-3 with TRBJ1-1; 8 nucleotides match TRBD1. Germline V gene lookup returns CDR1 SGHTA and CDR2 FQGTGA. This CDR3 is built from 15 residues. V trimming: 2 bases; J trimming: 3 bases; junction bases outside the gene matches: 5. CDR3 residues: CASSLAGGGYTEAFF. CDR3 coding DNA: TGTGCCAGCAGCTTAGCAGGGGGCGGGTACACTGAAGCTTTCTTT.

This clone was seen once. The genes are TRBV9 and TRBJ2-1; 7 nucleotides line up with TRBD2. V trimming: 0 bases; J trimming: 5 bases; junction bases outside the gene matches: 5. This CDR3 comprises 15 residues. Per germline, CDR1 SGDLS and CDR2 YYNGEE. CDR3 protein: CASSVGGRANNEQFF. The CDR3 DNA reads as TGTGCCAGCAGCGTAGGGGGGAGGGCCAACAATGAGCAGTTCTTC.

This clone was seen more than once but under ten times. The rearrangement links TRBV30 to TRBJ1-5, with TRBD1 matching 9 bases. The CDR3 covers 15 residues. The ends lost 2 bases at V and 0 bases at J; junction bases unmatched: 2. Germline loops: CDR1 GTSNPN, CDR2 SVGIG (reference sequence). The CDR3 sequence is CAWSKQGASNQPQHF. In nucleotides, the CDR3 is TGTGCCTGGAGTAAACAGGGGGCTAGCAATCAGCCCCAGCATTTT.